Described below is a single T cell receptor beta chain sequence and its context. These data come from a study of technical replicates of blood from a few donors. V lost 6 bases and J lost 7, with 15 bases in between. The CDR3 is 13 amino acids. Germline lookup yields CDR1 LNHDA and CDR2 SQIVND (reference sequence). Only in-frame clones appear in the TCRdb table, and some are missing; sequencing was by immunoSEQ multiplex PCR. Here the sample spans approximately 81,000 clones, 90% to 96% being singletons. This chain connects TRBV19 to TRBJ2-5, with D unresolved. The receptor's source is a human donor in good health. Sequenced material: T cells isolated from PBMCs. CDR3 region: CASSEQVLGTQYF. The CDR3, as DNA: TGTGCCAGTAGCGAGCAGGTGCTGGGGACCCAGTACTTC.